This T cell receptor (beta chain) was sequenced for a study of memory CD4+ T cells and cytomegalovirus serostatus. The study, taken as a whole, reports: Of under 200 reported CMV TCRbeta sequences, under 70 were found in memory CD4+ repertoires.

TCRdb's copy holds only in-frame clones and misses some; the assay was immunoSEQ multiplex PCR. The data hold some 50,000 clones, with roughly 74% observed a single time. Single viable CD3+CD4+CD8-CD45RO+ cells were sorted as the memory CD4+ T cells. CD4+ T cells were isolated by positive magnetic selection. Trimming stripped 2 bases from V and 4 bases from J, with 5 bases between. This CDR3 has 11 amino acids. The germline V gene encodes CDR1 DFQATT and CDR2 SNEGSKA (reference sequence). In regard to this clone: Its antigen is currently unknown. The same CDR3 arises from other DNA sequences in this sample as well.

The chain combines TRBV20-1 with TRBJ2-5; no definite D call. This receptor was identified in an adult in good health and CMV-seropositive. Sample: memory CD4+ T cells from blood. Here the CDR3 DNA reads TGCAGTGCTAGAATAGGAGAGACCCAGTACTTC. Amino acid sequence: CSARIGETQYF.